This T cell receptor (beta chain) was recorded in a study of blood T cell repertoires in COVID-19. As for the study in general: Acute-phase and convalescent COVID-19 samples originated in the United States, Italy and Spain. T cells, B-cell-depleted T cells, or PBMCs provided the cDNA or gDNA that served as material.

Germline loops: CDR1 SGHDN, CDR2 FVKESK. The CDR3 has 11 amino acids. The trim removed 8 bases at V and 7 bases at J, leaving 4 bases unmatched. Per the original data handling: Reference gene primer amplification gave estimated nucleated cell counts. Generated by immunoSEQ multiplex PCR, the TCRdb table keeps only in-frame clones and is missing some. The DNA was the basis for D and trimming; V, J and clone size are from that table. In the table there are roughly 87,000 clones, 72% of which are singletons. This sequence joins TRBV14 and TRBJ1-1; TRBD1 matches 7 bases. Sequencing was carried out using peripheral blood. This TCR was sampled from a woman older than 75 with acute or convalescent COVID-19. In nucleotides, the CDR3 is TGTGCCAGCTCTGGACAGGTTGAAGCTTTCTTT. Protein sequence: CASSGQVEAFF.